The TCR beta chain under discussion was sequenced for a study of cytomegalovirus exposure and HLA in healthy donors. Study outcomes and limitations: The study labeled 180 or so TCR beta chains cytomegalovirus-associated. Reported findings show TCR beta sequences accurately forecast HLA-A and HLA-B alleles in most subjects. According to an earlier analysis, most TCR beta V segments yielded productive rearrangements about 87% or about 30% of the time. Highly shared sequence variants in one cluster were likely a sequencing artifact.

A note on this clone: The antigen remains unidentified.

Germline V gene sequence: CDR1 SEHNR, CDR2 FQNEAQ (reference sequence). Germline trimming cut 4 bases from V and 7 bases from J; bases unmatched to any gene: 8. The CDR3 contains 14 residues. Primers for the PCR totalled 60 Vbeta and 13 Jbeta. Profiling relied on immunoSEQ multiplex PCR, and the TCRdb table lists in-frame clones only, not all of them. The sample carries about 150,000 clones, about two thirds recorded once. The source is a man aged 50 to 59 in good health and CMV-seropositive. The chain has TRBV7-9 and TRBJ2-7; 9 nucleotides match TRBD1. Material: PBMCs. CDR3 protein: CASSSSQGAWEQYF. The CDR3 DNA is TGTGCCAGCAGCTCCTCACAGGGGGCGTGGGAGCAGTACTTC.